The source of this T cell receptor (beta chain) is a study of identical twins. This clonotype has more than one count but fewer than ten. TCRdb reprocessed the 5' RACE reads via MiXCR and lists one record per CDR3 protein. The repertoire includes roughly 470,000 distinct CDR3 sequences, 13% to 15% of them detected once, and approximately 0.98% sits in the top ten. Per the germline V gene, CDR1 is LGHDT and CDR2 is YNNKEL (reference sequence). The CDR3 totals 18 residues. V shed 1 base and J 2 bases; nucleotides not matched to a gene: 7. The sample was also reused in another study, on yellow fever vaccine responses in identical twins.

This TCR came from a woman younger than 35 in good health. What was sequenced was CD4+ T cells sorted from blood. The J gene is TRBJ2-7, the V gene TRBV3-1, with 14 bases matching TRBD2. The CDR3 nucleotides read TGTGCCAGCAGCCAAGGACTAGCGGGGGGGCCTAGCCCCTACGAGCAGTACTTC. It yields the protein CASSQGLAGGPSPYEQYF.